Listed below are T cell receptor beta chains from one sample, sequenced in a study of OX40 agonist ivuxolimab in advanced cancers. Only in-frame clones appear in the TCRdb table, and some are missing; sequencing was by immunoSEQ multiplex PCR. Of around 57,000 clones in the sample, 80% to 90% are singletons; the top ten hold over 1%. This specimen was CD4+ or CD8+ T cells sorted from blood, taken in a trial of the OX40 agonist ivuxolimab. Receptors originate from an adult with an advanced solid tumor such as melanoma, head and neck, liver or kidney cancer. CDR3s include the opening cysteine and the closing phenylalanine or tryptophan. A D gene is named only where the DNA matches it firmly. Size is omitted from some rows. Given values are once, few, many or a class for expanded clones.

j_gene,v_gene,d_gene,abundance,len,CDR3nt,CDR3aa
TRBJ2-5,TRBV7-9,NA,NA,13,TGTGCCACCCACGATAAGATACAAGAGACCCAGTACTTC,CATHDKIQETQYF
TRBJ1-1,TRBV5-5,TRBD1,NA,14,TGTGCCAGCAGCATGACAGGGGTTAACACTGAAGCTTTCTTT,CASSMTGVNTEAFF
TRBJ1-1,TRBV6-6,TRBD1,NA,15,TGTGCCAGCAGTCCAGGGACAGTGGGGAACACTGAAGCTTTCTTT,CASSPGTVGNTEAFF
TRBJ2-5,TRBV5-1,NA,NA,13,TGCGCCAGCAGTTCACAGCTTCAAGAGACCCAGTACTTC,CASSSQLQETQYF
TRBJ2-2,TRBV9,TRBD1,NA,16,TGTGCCAGCAGCGGGGACAGGGGGTCGGTCACCGGGGAGCTGTTTTTT,CASSGDRGSVTGELFF
TRBJ2-3,TRBV27,TRBD2,NA,16,TGTGCCAGCAGTCTTCGGGGAGCGGGAGGGCCCGATACGCAGTATTTT,CASSLRGAGGPDTQYF
TRBJ2-7,TRBV28,NA,once,13,TGTGCCAGCACCTTGGGGGGCTCCTACGAGCAGTACTTC,CASTLGGSYEQYF
TRBJ1-5,TRBV18,NA,NA,13,TGTGCCAGCTCAAAGGACAAAAATCAGCCCCAGCATTTT,CASSKDKNQPQHF
TRBJ1-1,TRBV14,NA,NA,17,TGTGCCAGCAGCCCCCCCCCGTTTTGGGGTATGAACACTGAAGCTTTCTTT,CASSPPPFWGMNTEAFF
TRBJ2-5,TRBV9,NA,NA,13,TGTGCCAGCAGCGTAGGAGGGGGAGAGACCCAGTACTTC,CASSVGGGETQYF
TRBJ2-7,TRBV5-6,NA,NA,14,TGTGCCAGCAGCTTGTTAGGCAGGGTCAACGAGCAGTACTTC,CASSLLGRVNEQYF
TRBJ2-5,TRBV5-1,NA,NA,14,TGCGCCAGCAGCGCCGATACGTTCTTGGAGACCCAGTACTTC,CASSADTFLETQYF
TRBJ1-2,TRBV19,NA,NA,14,TGTGCCAGTACTCGGGACCCTTCTTCCTATGGCTACACCTTC,CASTRDPSSYGYTF
TRBJ2-7,TRBV21-1,NA,NA,13,TGTGCCGTACTTCCACAGGGTGGTTACGAGCAGTACTTC,CAVLPQGGYEQYF
TRBJ2-7,TRBV19,NA,NA,15,TGTGCCAGTAGTATACAAGCGGGTGCTAGTTACGAGCAGTACTTC,CASSIQAGASYEQYF
TRBJ2-3,TRBV2,NA,NA,15,TGTGCCAGCAGTGAAGAATGGGGTCGCACAGATACGCAGTATTTT,CASSEEWGRTDTQYF
TRBJ1-1,TRBV9,NA,NA,14,TGTGCCAGCAGCGTCGGGCCCTTGAACACTGAAGCTTTCTTT,CASSVGPLNTEAFF
TRBJ1-3,TRBV28,TRBD1,NA,15,TGTGCCAGCAGTGAACGGACAGGGGCTGGAAACACCATATATTTT,CASSERTGAGNTIYF